This entry features one T cell receptor beta chain sequence. These data originate in a study of blood T cell repertoires in COVID-19. Study as a whole: The origin of the acute and convalescent COVID-19 samples was the United States, Italy and Spain. T cells, B-cell-depleted T cells, or PBMCs provided the cDNA or gDNA that served as material.

The CDR3 has 12 amino acids. V gave up 6 bases and J gave up 6 bases; unmatched junction bases: 4. Assignment of participants to cohorts was predicated upon participant-reported clinical history. TCRdb keeps only in-frame clones here, not all; method: immunoSEQ multiplex PCR. The sample contains about 210,000 clones, 70% to 90% of which appear only once. Sequences were obtained from PBMCs or T cells enriched from blood (not recorded which). The chain has TRBV12-3 or TRBV12-4 and TRBJ1-2, with 7 positions matching TRBD1. The receptor was isolated from a man aged 35-49 years who had recovered from COVID-19. This CDR3 reads CASRYRGDGYTF. CDR3 coding DNA: TGTGCCAGCAGGTACAGGGGTGATGGCTACACCTTC.